This entry lists 32 T cell receptor beta chains sequenced from one sample in a study of cytomegalovirus exposure and HLA in healthy donors. Primers for the PCR totalled 60 Vbeta and 13 Jbeta. Profiling relied on immunoSEQ multiplex PCR, and the TCRdb table lists in-frame clones only, not all of them. The table has 150,000 or so clones, around 84% seen once. The sample taken for sequencing was PBMCs. These receptors were taken from a woman between 40 and 50 years old in good health and CMV-seropositive.

The J gene is TRBJ2-7, the V gene TRBV11-2, with 10 nucleotides matching TRBD1. The germline CDR1 and CDR2 sequences are SGHAT and FQNNGV. The CDR3 totals 15 residues. The junction had 10 bases not matched to a gene; V was cut back by 5 bases and J by 6 bases. DNA of the CDR3: TGTGCCAGCAGCCATCGGACAGGGGGACCCGCCGAGCAGTACTTC. Encoded protein: CASSHRTGGPAEQYF.

The chain has TRBV28 and TRBJ1-1; TRBD1 might be the D (5 bases). This CDR3 is built from 13 residues. With 3 bases removed from V and 7 bases from J, the gap between germline ends came to 12 bases. Per germline, CDR1 MDHEN and CDR2 SYDVKM. The CDR3 DNA is TGTGCCAGCAGTTTTAGGGGCAGTAGTGAAGCTTTCTTT. Amino acids: CASSFRGSSEAFF.

V gene TRBV7-8 combines with J gene TRBJ1-5; tentatively, D is TRBD1 (5 bases). CDR3 length equals 15 residues. V gave up 9 bases and J gave up 1 base, with 16 bases separating them. CDR1 and CDR2 from the germline V gene are SGHVS and FQNEAQ. Written as DNA, the CDR3 is TGTGCCAGTACCTTGGGGGGTAGGAGCAATCAGCCCCAGCATTTT. It specifies CASTLGGRSNQPQHF.

This clone appeared a few times. The chain uses TRBV28 and TRBJ2-7, with TRBD1 matching 7 bases. Trimming took 6 bases from V and 3 from J; bases not matched to a gene: 14. This CDR3 comprises 16 residues. Germline assignment: CDR1 MDHEN and CDR2 SYDVKM. The CDR3 DNA reads as TGTGCCAGCAGCACAAGGACCAGGGACAGCATCTACGAGCAGTACTTC. Translating it yields CASSTRTRDSIYEQYF. Based on the CDR3 plus reference TRBV28 and TRBJ2-7, the full variable domain is DVKVTQSSRYLVKRTGEKVFLECVQDMDHENMFWYRQDPGLGLRLIYFSYDVKMKEKGDIPEGYSVSREKKERFSLILESASTNQTSMYLCASSTRTRDSIYEQYFGPGTRLTVT.

This clone was observed once. CDR3 nucleotides: TGCAGCGGGGGGGGACTAGCGGGCCACAATGAGCAGTTCTTC. Translated, it gives CSGGGLAGHNEQFF. V gene TRBV29-1 combines with J gene TRBJ2-1; 12 nucleotides agree with TRBD2. This CDR3 comprises 14 residues. J lost 5 bases, V lost 7 bases, and 6 bases had no gene match. Looked up from germline, CDR1 is SQVTM and CDR2 is ANQGSEA.

This clone appeared once. The CDR3 sequence is CASSVNQGVNTEAFF. DNA of the CDR3: TGTGCCAGCAGCGTCAATCAGGGGGTGAACACTGAAGCTTTCTTT. The V call is TRBV9, the J call TRBJ1-1; 7 nucleotides align to TRBD1. In germline, CDR1 is SGDLS, CDR2 YYNGEE. Losses at the gene ends were 2 bases for V and 0 bases for J; bases not matched to a gene: 4. CDR3 length equals 15 residues.

This rearrangement joins TRBV19 to TRBJ2-7, with 8 bases lining up with TRBD1. The V gene end was trimmed by 5 bases and the J gene end by 6 bases; junction bases not matched to a gene: 6. CDR1 and CDR2 from the germline V gene are LNHDA and SQIVND (reference sequence). CDR3 size: 13 residues. CDR3: CASSLTGAIEQYF. Here the CDR3 DNA reads TGTGCCAGTAGTTTGACAGGGGCAATCGAGCAGTACTTC.

The chain has TRBV15 and TRBJ1-2; possible D gene TRBD1, 5 bases. The V gene's germline CDR1 is LNHNV and CDR2 YYDKDF (reference sequence). Trimming took off 1 base at V and 2 bases at J, with 14 bases between the two ends. The CDR3 totals 16 residues. The CDR3 loop is CATSRARTGANYGYTF. CDR3 bases: TGTGCCACCAGCAGAGCACGCACAGGAGCCAACTATGGCTACACCTTC.

The chain couples TRBV5-1 to TRBJ2-2; 10 bases map to TRBD1. Germline CDR1 is SGHRS and CDR2 is YFSETQ. Trimming at V came to 4 bases and at J to 1 base, leaving 4 bases not matched to a gene. This CDR3 is 16 amino acids long. CDR3 loop: CASSPRDRGNTGELFF. In DNA form, the CDR3 reads TGCGCCAGCAGCCCCCGGGACAGGGGGAACACCGGGGAGCTGTTTTTT.

In this sample, this clone turned up a few times. The chain carries TRBV7-8 and TRBJ2-1, with TRBD1 matching over 7 bases. The CDR3 is 17 amino acids. CDR1 SGHVS and CDR2 FQNEAQ come from the germline V gene. Germline trimming cut 0 bases from V and 1 base from J; bases unmatched to any gene: 6. CDR3 loop: CASSLAVVGQSYNEQFF. As DNA, the CDR3 is TGTGCCAGCAGCTTAGCGGTGGTGGGACAGTCCTACAATGAGCAGTTCTTC.

The genes are TRBV30 and TRBJ1-5, with D perhaps matching TRBD1 (5 bases). The CDR3 is 17 amino acids. Germline values: CDR1 GTSNPN, CDR2 SVGIG (reference sequence). The germline V and J ends were trimmed by 2 bases and 1 base, with 18 bases remaining between them. In DNA, the CDR3 is TGTGCCTGGAGTCCCCCTGACTGGGGGGGAAGCAATCAGCCCCAGCATTTT. This translates into CAWSPPDWGGSNQPQHF.

As for this clone: Compared with germline, one end of the junction differs, possibly owing to a read error. The sample carries other DNA sequences with the same CDR3. The chain has TRBV13 and TRBJ2-3, with 13 positions matching TRBD2. CDR1 is PRHDT and CDR2 is FYEKMQ in the germline V gene (reference sequence). CDR3 size: 13 residues. The DNA for the CDR3 is TGTGCCAGCGGACTAGCGGGAGATGATACGCAATATTTT. As protein: CASGLAGDDTQYF. Complete variable domain (other parts from reference TRBV13 and TRBJ2-3): AAGVIQSPRHLIKEKRETATLKCYPIPRHDTVYWYQQGPGQDPQFLISFYEKMQSDKGSIPDRFSAQQFSDYHSELNMSSLELGDSALYFCASGLAGDDTQYFGPGTRLTVL.

This clone was detected a few times. CDR3 sequence reads: CASSFGGRGTDTQYF. The CDR3 bases are TGTGCCAGCAGTTTCGGCGGGAGAGGCACAGATACGCAGTATTTT. The chain recombines TRBV28 with TRBJ2-3; 7 bases are shared with TRBD2. There are 15 residues in the CDR3. Germline V gene lookup returns CDR1 MDHEN and CDR2 SYDVKM. Trimming at V came to 3 bases and at J to 1 base, leaving 4 bases not matched to a gene. Combining the CDR3 with reference TRBV28 and TRBJ2-3 gives the whole variable domain DVKVTQSSRYLVKRTGEKVFLECVQDMDHENMFWYRQDPGLGLRLIYFSYDVKMKEKGDIPEGYSVSREKKERFSLILESASTNQTSMYLCASSFGGRGTDTQYFGPGTRLTVL.

V and J are TRBV6-5 and TRBJ2-6, with 9 nucleotides matching TRBD1. CDR1 is MNHEY and CDR2 is SVGAGI in the germline V gene. J gave up 10 bases and V 5 bases, and 6 bases lay outside the gene matches. The length of the CDR3 is 14 residues. The CDR3 protein is CASSQDRGSNVLTF. CDR3 bases: TGTGCCAGCAGTCAGGACAGGGGCTCGAACGTCCTGACTTTC.

The count of this clone is one. The gene calls are TRBV18 and TRBJ1-3, with D unresolved. Germline V gene sequence: CDR1 KGHSH, CDR2 LQKENI. Trimming took off 2 bases at V and 3 bases at J, with 14 bases between the two ends. The CDR3 is 16 amino acids. In DNA, the CDR3 is TGTGCCAGCTCACCAGGGCAGCCCGCGGGTGGAAACACCATATATTTT. Its translation: CASSPGQPAGGNTIYF.

The V gene is TRBV7-9, the J gene TRBJ2-1, with D unresolved. The CDR3 is made up of 11 amino acids. Per the germline V gene, CDR1 is SEHNR and CDR2 is FQNEAQ (reference sequence). Trimming shortened V by 4 bases and J by 10 bases, and 8 bases separated the two germline ends. CDR3 amino acids: CASSSTLEQFF. The DNA for the CDR3 is TGTGCCAGCAGCTCGACTTTAGAGCAGTTCTTC.

The rearrangement links TRBV5-5 to TRBJ2-7; 9 bases are a match to TRBD1. Germline V gives CDR1 SGHKS, CDR2 YYEKEE (reference sequence). The V gene end was trimmed by 0 bases and the J gene end by 0 bases; junction bases not matched to a gene: 7. This CDR3 has 17 amino acids. The CDR3 DNA sequence: TGTGCCAGCAGCTTGGTAACAGGGGGCTCCTACTCCTACGAGCAGTACTTC. As protein: CASSLVTGGSYSYEQYF.

The chain joins TRBV5-1 to TRBJ2-1; 8 bases are shared with TRBD1. CDR3 size: 14 residues. V was pared by 5 bases and J by 1 base, with 2 bases of the junction left unmatched. Germline V lookup: CDR1 SGHRS, CDR2 YFSETQ. The CDR3 bases are TGCGCCAGCAGTAGACAGGGGTCCTACAATGAGCAGTTCTTC. Its translation: CASSRQGSYNEQFF.

The J gene is TRBJ2-7, the V gene TRBV11-3; weak D call: TRBD1 (6 bases). The CDR3 length is 15 residues. Germline V gives CDR1 SGHNT, CDR2 YENEEA. The ends were cut back, 2 bases at V and 3 bases at J, with 14 bases in the middle. CDR3 sequence reads: CASSLRPGTSYEQYF. CDR3 sequence (DNA): TGTGCCAGCAGCTTACGCCCAGGGACAAGCTACGAGCAGTACTTC. Drawing the rest from reference TRBV11-3 and TRBJ2-7, the complete variable domain is EAGVVQSPRYKIIEKKQPVAFWCNPISGHNTLYWYLQNLGQGPELLIRYENEEAVDDSQLPKDRFSAERLKGVDSTLKIQPAELGDSAVYLCASSLRPGTSYEQYFGPGTRLTVT.

V usage is TRBV7-3 and J usage is TRBJ2-7; D is unclear. The germline V gene has CDR1 SGHTA and CDR2 FQGTGA. The CDR3 has 16 amino acids. With 6 bases removed from V and 2 bases from J, the gap between germline ends came to 20 bases. The CDR3 coding sequence is TGTGCCAGCAGTCCATCCGGTCCTCCGAACGCCTACGAGCAGTACTTC. It encodes CASSPSGPPNAYEQYF.

The gene calls are TRBV7-2 and TRBJ2-7; TRBD2 matches 10 bases. Germline V gene lookup returns CDR1 SGHTA and CDR2 FQGNSA. The CDR3 sequence is 14 residues long. V lost 2 bases, J lost 5 bases, and 3 bases stayed unmatched. The CDR3 spells CASSLLAGVDEQYF. The CDR3 DNA reads TGTGCCAGCAGCTTACTAGCGGGAGTGGACGAGCAGTACTTC.

The V call is TRBV27, the J call TRBJ1-2, with 8 bases lining up with TRBD1. The V and J ends lost 5 bases and 3 bases, in that order; junction bases with no gene match: 8. The CDR3 length is 15 residues. Germline V gene data show CDR1 as MNHEY and CDR2 as SMNVEV (reference sequence). The CDR3 nucleotides read TGTGCCAGCAGTACACAGGGGGACCGTCACTATGGCTACACCTTC. It is translated as CASSTQGDRHYGYTF.

The chain joins TRBV9 to TRBJ1-5, with 10 bases matching TRBD1. J lost 3 bases, V lost 2 bases, and 2 bases had no gene match. CDR1 and CDR2 from the germline V gene are SGDLS and YYNGEE. This CDR3 has 15 residues. CDR3 DNA sequence: TGTGCCAGCAGCGTGACAGGGGGCGTCAATCAGCCCCAGCATTTT. It specifies CASSVTGGVNQPQHF.

The chain combines TRBV27 with TRBJ2-2; 8 bases fit TRBD1. Germline lookup yields CDR1 MNHEY and CDR2 SMNVEV (reference sequence). Trimming cost V 5 bases and J 11 bases; bases outside gene matches: 10. The CDR3 loop spans 14 amino acids. The CDR3 region is CASSPGQDWGELFF. The CDR3 coding sequence is TGTGCCAGCAGTCCGGGACAGGACTGGGGTGAGCTGTTTTTT.

As for this clone: This CDR3 is also generated by other DNA sequences in the sample. This chain connects TRBV18 to TRBJ2-2; D may be TRBD2 (5 bases). Trimming took 4 bases from V and 2 from J, leaving 11 bases between them. CDR1 is KGHSH and CDR2 is LQKENI in the germline V gene. This CDR3 contains 15 residues. The CDR3 reads CASSLTSVNTGELFF. As DNA, the CDR3 is TGTGCCAGCTCACTCACTAGTGTTAACACCGGGGAGCTGTTTTTT.

This clone was detected once. The chain employs TRBV6-1 and TRBJ2-7; TRBD2 agrees at 10 bases. V dropped 6 bases and J dropped 1; count of bases not matched to a gene: 6. The CDR3 runs to 15 residues. Per germline, CDR1 MNHNS and CDR2 SASEGT. Here the CDR3 reads CASSPWTSGSYEQYF. The CDR3 nucleotides read TGTGCCAGCAGCCCTTGGACTAGCGGTTCCTACGAGCAGTACTTC.

The chain couples TRBV29-1 to TRBJ2-1; D unresolved. The CDR3 has 10 residues. Germline-derived CDR1 and CDR2 are SQVTM and ANQGSEA. The V end lost 4 bases, the J end lost 7 bases, and 5 bases lay between the germline ends. CDR3 DNA sequence: TGCAGCGTTGCCCAGAATGAGCAGTTCTTC. This sequence encodes CSVAQNEQFF.

This clone has more than one count but fewer than ten. The rearrangement links TRBV5-1 to TRBJ2-3; perhaps TRBD2 as D (6 bases). Germline CDR1 SGHRS, CDR2 YFSETQ. Trimming left V 4 bases short and J 5 bases short, with 17 bases between. This CDR3 spans 15 amino acids. The CDR3 here is CASSTGGPVGDTQYF. CDR3 coding DNA: TGCGCCAGCAGCACCGGAGGGCCGGTCGGAGATACGCAGTATTTT.

The rearrangement links TRBV18 to TRBJ2-7, with D tentatively TRBD1 (7 bases). The CDR3 totals 13 residues. The germline gives CDR1 KGHSH, CDR2 LQKENI. Trimming cost V 5 bases and J 2 bases, with 10 bases left between them. CDR3 bases: TGTGCCAGCTCAGCAGGGGGGCCCTACGAGCAGTACTTC. Its translation: CASSAGGPYEQYF.

The chain uses TRBV25-1 and TRBJ2-3; D possibly corresponds to TRBD2 (7 bases). V was pared by 4 bases and J by 4 bases, with 12 bases between. CDR1 and CDR2 (germline): MGHDK, SYGVNS. The CDR3 length is 14 residues. CDR3 region: CASSVPGGADTQYF. The CDR3 nucleotides are TGTGCCAGCAGTGTTCCGGGGGGCGCAGATACGCAGTATTTT.

V gene TRBV14 combines with J gene TRBJ2-1, with TRBD2 matching 9 bases. V shed 1 base and J 8 bases; nucleotides not matched to a gene: 6. This CDR3 is 15 amino acids long. From germline, CDR1 is SGHDN and CDR2 FVKESK. The CDR3 DNA sequence: TGTGCCAGCAGCCAAGTCGGCGGGAGGGTCGATGAGCAGTTCTTC. Translated, it gives CASSQVGGRVDEQFF.

The rearrangement links TRBV2 to TRBJ2-7; 11 positions match TRBD1. After removal of 6 bases from V and 4 bases from J, the junction contained 8 bases not matched to a gene. The germline V gene has CDR1 SNHLY and CDR2 FYNNEI. CDR3 length: 15 residues. The CDR3 region is CASRKGTGGYYEQYF. CDR3 DNA sequence: TGTGCCAGCAGGAAGGGGACAGGGGGTTATTACGAGCAGTACTTC.